A single sample gave rise to the 17 T cell receptor beta chains below, sequenced in a study of tumor and adjacent non-tumor tissue in lung cancer. A modified ARM-PCR protocol with three rounds of nested PCR amplified TCRbeta. TCRdb processed the multiplex PCR reads anew with MiXCR; each CDR3 protein has one entry. This sample has over 100,000 distinct CDR3 sequences; under 65% occur once, and the top ten carry about 20%. No cell sorting was done before RNA was extracted from the tissue. This non-tumor lung sample came from over 3 cm beyond the tumor edge. Specimen: distant non-tumor lung tissue. These receptors all stem from a man aged 60-69 years with non-small cell lung cancer.

This clonotype was detected many times. The V call is TRBV7-9, the J call TRBJ2-3; no reliable D call. The CDR3 sequence is 12 residues long. Trimming pared 1 base from V and 4 bases from J, leaving 3 bases between. The germline V gene has CDR1 SEHNR and CDR2 FQNEAQ (reference sequence). As DNA, the CDR3 is TGTGCCAGCAGCTTAGGGGCAGATACGCAGTATTTT. Its translation is CASSLGADTQYF.

As regards this clonotype: Compared with germline, one end of the junction differs, possibly owing to a read error. The CDR3, as DNA: TGCATTGGTGGGAGCGGAGCAGATACCCAGTATTTT. This gives the protein CIGGSGADTQYF. The chain links TRBV29-1 to TRBJ2-3, with a tentative D call TRBD2 (5 bases). Germline CDR1 and CDR2: SQVTM and ANQGSEA. The CDR3 loop spans 12 amino acids.

The V call is TRBV5-1, the J call TRBJ2-3, with 8 nucleotides matching TRBD2. Germline V gene sequence: CDR1 SGHRS, CDR2 YFSETQ. V was pared by 10 bases and J by 3 bases, with 7 bases of the junction left unmatched. The CDR3 length is 13 residues. DNA for the CDR3: TGCGCCTGCGCGCAGCGGGAGACAGATACGCAGTATTTT. It codes for CACAQRETDTQYF.

About this clonotype itself: No conserved phenylalanine or tryptophan ends this CDR3, so it is likely a read error. The chain joins TRBV6-6 to TRBJ1-5, with TRBD1 as a possible D gene (6 bases). Germline CDR1 and CDR2: MNHNY and SVGAGI (reference sequence). V was shortened by 6 bases and J by 5 bases, with 17 bases between the two germline ends. The CDR3 runs 15 residues. The CDR3 region has the DNA TGTGCCAGCAGCGTCGGACAGCCAAGGGATCAGCCCCAGCATGTT. Protein: CASSVGQPRDQPQHV.

Details on this clonotype: This may be a read error: a much more frequent sequence differs by one nucleotide. Here the CDR3 reads CASHGTGDQHQHF. CDR3 nucleotides: TGTGCCTCCCATGGGACAGGGGATCAGCACCAGCATTTT. The chain couples TRBV10-3 to TRBJ1-5; 10 bases are shared with TRBD1. Germline lookup yields CDR1 ENHRY and CDR2 SYGVKD. CDR3 size: 13 residues.

Concerning this clonotype itself: A much larger clone differs by one base, so this may be a read error. The chain couples TRBV7-9 to TRBJ2-7; possible D gene TRBD2, 5 bases. CDR1 is SEHNR and CDR2 is FQNEAQ in the germline V gene (reference sequence). This CDR3 has 15 residues. The CDR3 loop is CASSLEAGPSYVQYF. CDR3 DNA sequence: TGTGCCAGCAGCTTAGAGGCGGGCCCGTCCTACGTGCAGTACTTC.

The J gene is TRBJ2-1, the V gene TRBV11-3; the match to TRBD2 covers 9 bases. The length of the CDR3 is 16 residues. Per germline, CDR1 SGHNT and CDR2 YENEEA. The junction had 10 bases not matched to a gene; V was cut back by 8 bases and J by 2 bases. Here the CDR3 DNA reads TGTGCCAGCCGAGAGGCGGGGGGGGGAACCTACAATGAGCAGTTCTTC. It encodes CASREAGGGTYNEQFF.

On this clonotype: This could be a read error, since a much larger clone is one nucleotide away. V is TRBV6-6 and J is TRBJ2-3, with TRBD2 matching 11 bases. The CDR3 has 16 residues. Germline V gene sequence: CDR1 MNHNY, CDR2 SVGAGI (reference sequence). The CDR3 sequence: CANSYALAGGQDTQYF. The CDR3 DNA follows: TGTGCCAACAGTTACGCGTTAGCGGGAGGGCAGGATACGCAGTATTTT.

A word on this clonotype: One end of the junction does not line up with germline, which may come from a read error. J is TRBJ2-6 and V is TRBV6-5; D perhaps matches TRBD2 (5 bases). The CDR3 spans 16 residues. Germline loops: CDR1 MNHEY, CDR2 SVGAGI. CDR3: CAGRALGDSGANVLTF. The CDR3 bases are TGTGCCGGCAGAGCCCTGGGAGACTCTGGTGCCAACGTCCTGACTTTC.

On this clonotype: The junction shows a germline mismatch at one end, possibly a read error. V gene TRBV4-2 combines with J gene TRBJ1-2; D might be TRBD1 (5 bases). Germline values: CDR1 LGHNA, CDR2 YNFKEQ. The CDR3 is 15 amino acids. The CDR3 protein is CTSTQVVGGDYGYTF. The CDR3 nucleotides read TGTACCAGCACCCAGGTGGTCGGAGGGGACTATGGCTACACCTTC.

A remark on this clonotype: A read error may produce the germline difference seen at one junction end. V gene TRBV4-1 combines with J gene TRBJ2-4, with TRBD1 as a possible D gene (7 bases). The CDR3 length is 19 residues. In germline, CDR1 is MGHRA, CDR2 YSYEKL. The CDR3 is CASSQVGEGAGTAKNVQYF. The CDR3 region has the DNA TGCGCCAGCAGCCAAGTCGGAGAGGGGGCCGGGACTGCCAAAAACGTTCAGTACTTC.

Regarding this clonotype: A much larger clone lies one base from this, so it may be a read error. This CDR3 is CASSLGGESSYEQYF. CDR3 nucleotides: TGTGCCAGCAGCTTGGGCGGGGAAAGCTCCTACGAGCAGTACTTC. This rearrangement joins TRBV5-4 to TRBJ2-7; D may be TRBD2 (6 bases). CDR1 and CDR2 from the germline V gene are SGHNT and YYREEE (reference sequence). The CDR3 totals 15 residues. Between the trimmed V and J ends, which lost 0 bases and 0 bases, there was a span of 10 bases.

The table lists this clonotype with a few counts. The genes are TRBV28 and TRBJ1-1; TRBD1 matches 8 bases. The CDR3 totals 15 residues. Germline trimming cut 2 bases from V and 10 bases from J; bases unmatched to any gene: 12. Germline values: CDR1 MDHEN, CDR2 SYDVKM. The CDR3 is CASSLRAGGVYVAFF. In DNA form, the CDR3 reads TGTGCCAGCAGTTTACGGGCAGGGGGCGTTTATGTAGCTTTCTTT.

This clonotype has a handful of counts. This may be a read error, as it is one base from a much larger clone. Without the conserved terminal phenylalanine or tryptophan, this CDR3 likely stems from a read error. The chain carries TRBV20-1 and TRBJ2-5, with unresolved D. The CDR3 length is 14 residues. Germline loops: CDR1 DFQATT, CDR2 SNEGSKA (reference sequence). V was cut by 0 bases and J by 4 bases, with 12 bases left in between. The CDR3 region is CSARDPTGVETQYS. The CDR3 nucleotides are TGCAGTGCTAGAGATCCCACTGGCGTAGAGACCCAGTACTCC.

The J gene is TRBJ2-7, the V gene TRBV11-2; D may match TRBD1 or TRBD2 (5 bases each). With 4 bases removed from V and 7 bases from J, the gap between germline ends came to 17 bases. The CDR3 runs 14 residues. Per germline, CDR1 SGHAT and CDR2 FQNNGV. In DNA form, the CDR3 reads TGTGCCAGCAGCTCTTGGGACGGACCTGGGGAGCAGTACTTC. Protein product: CASSSWDGPGEQYF.

This clonotype was counted ten times or more. This chain joins TRBV6-5 and TRBJ2-5; either TRBD1 or TRBD2 may fit D (5 bases each). This CDR3 spans 15 amino acids. V was trimmed by 4 bases and J by 2 bases, leaving 14 bases between them. Per germline, CDR1 MNHEY and CDR2 SVGAGI. This chain's CDR3 is CASSSQGTQQETQYF. The CDR3 DNA follows: TGTGCCAGCAGTTCCCAAGGGACGCAACAAGAGACCCAGTACTTC.

With regard to this clonotype: Compared with germline, one end of the junction differs, possibly owing to a read error. The chain uses TRBV12-3 or TRBV12-4 and TRBJ2-5, with D tentatively TRBD2 (5 bases). This CDR3 is built from 16 residues. The CDR3 bases are TGTGCCAGCGGTTTAGGTAGCGCTCAGTACCAAGAGACCCAGTACTTC. Translated: CASGLGSAQYQETQYF.